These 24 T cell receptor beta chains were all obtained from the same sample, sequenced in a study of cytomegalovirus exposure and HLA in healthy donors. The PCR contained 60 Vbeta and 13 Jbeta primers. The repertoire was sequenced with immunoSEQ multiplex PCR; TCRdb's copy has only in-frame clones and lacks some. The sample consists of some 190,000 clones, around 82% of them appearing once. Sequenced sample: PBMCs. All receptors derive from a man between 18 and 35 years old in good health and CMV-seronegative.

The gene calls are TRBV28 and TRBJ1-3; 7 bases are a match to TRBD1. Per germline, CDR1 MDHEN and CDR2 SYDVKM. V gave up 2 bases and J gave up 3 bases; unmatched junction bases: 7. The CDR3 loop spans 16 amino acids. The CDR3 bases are TGTGCCAGCAGTTTAGCTGACTGGGACAGTGGAAACACCATATATTTT. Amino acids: CASSLADWDSGNTIYF.

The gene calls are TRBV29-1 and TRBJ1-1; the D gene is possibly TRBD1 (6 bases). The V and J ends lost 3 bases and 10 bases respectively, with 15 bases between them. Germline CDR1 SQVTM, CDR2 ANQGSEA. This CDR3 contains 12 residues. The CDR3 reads CSVDTAGATAFF. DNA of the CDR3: TGCAGCGTTGACACCGCAGGGGCGACAGCTTTCTTT.

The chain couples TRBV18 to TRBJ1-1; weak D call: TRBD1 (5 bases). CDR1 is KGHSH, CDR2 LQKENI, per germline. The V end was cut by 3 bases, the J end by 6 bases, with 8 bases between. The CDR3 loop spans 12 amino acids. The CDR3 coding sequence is TGTGCCAGCTCACCGGCCAGGGCTGAAGCTTTCTTT. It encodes CASSPARAEAFF.

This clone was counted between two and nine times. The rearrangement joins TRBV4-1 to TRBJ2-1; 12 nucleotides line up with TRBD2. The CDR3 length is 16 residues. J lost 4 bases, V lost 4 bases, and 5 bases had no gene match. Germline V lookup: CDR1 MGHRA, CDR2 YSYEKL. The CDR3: CASSLLAGGLYNEQFF. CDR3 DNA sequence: TGCGCCAGCAGCCTACTAGCGGGGGGCCTTTACAATGAGCAGTTCTTC.

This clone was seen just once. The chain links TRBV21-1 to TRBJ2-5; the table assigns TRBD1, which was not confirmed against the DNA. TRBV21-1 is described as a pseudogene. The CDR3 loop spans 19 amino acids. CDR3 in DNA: TGTGCCAGCAGCACCTCAGGGGGGTATCACCTCCCTTGCCAAGAGACCCAGTACTTC. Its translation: CASSTSGGYHLPCQETQYF.

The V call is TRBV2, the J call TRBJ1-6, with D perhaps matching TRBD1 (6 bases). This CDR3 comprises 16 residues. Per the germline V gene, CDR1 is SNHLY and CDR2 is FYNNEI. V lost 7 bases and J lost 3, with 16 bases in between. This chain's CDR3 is CASTSLPTGYNSPLHF. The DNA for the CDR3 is TGTGCCAGCACCTCCCTCCCGACAGGCTATAATTCACCCCTCCACTTT.

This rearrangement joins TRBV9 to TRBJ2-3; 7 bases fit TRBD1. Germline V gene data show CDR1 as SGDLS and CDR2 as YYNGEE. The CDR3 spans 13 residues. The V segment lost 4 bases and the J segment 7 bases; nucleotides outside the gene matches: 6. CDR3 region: CASSSRQGHTQYF. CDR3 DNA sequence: TGTGCCAGCAGCTCCCGACAGGGACATACGCAGTATTTT.

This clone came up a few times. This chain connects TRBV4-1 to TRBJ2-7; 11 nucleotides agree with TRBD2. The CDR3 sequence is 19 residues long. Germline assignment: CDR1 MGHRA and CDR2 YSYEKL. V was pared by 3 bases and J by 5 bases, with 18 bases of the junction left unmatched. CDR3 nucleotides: TGCGCCAGCAGCCAGTCAGGGGAACTAGCGGGGGTGGTACGGAACGAGCAGTACTTC. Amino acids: CASSQSGELAGVVRNEQYF.

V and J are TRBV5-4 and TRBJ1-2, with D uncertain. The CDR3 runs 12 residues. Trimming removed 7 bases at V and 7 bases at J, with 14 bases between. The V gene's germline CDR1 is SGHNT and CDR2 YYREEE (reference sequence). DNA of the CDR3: TGTGCCAGCCGCCGTTCAGCGGGTGGCTACACCTTC. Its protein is CASRRSAGGYTF.

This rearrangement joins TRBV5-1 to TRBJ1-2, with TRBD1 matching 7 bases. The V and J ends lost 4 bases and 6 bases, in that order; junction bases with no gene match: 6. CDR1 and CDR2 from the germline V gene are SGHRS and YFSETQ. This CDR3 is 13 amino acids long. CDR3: CASSPQGLDGYTF. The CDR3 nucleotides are TGCGCCAGCAGCCCACAGGGGTTGGATGGCTACACCTTC.

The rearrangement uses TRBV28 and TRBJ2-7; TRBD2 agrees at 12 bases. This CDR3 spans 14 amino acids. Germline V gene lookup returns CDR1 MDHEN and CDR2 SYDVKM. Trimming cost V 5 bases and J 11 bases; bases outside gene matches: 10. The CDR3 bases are TGTGCCAGCAGTCCCAGGACTAGCGGGGTTGGGGAGTACTTC. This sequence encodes CASSPRTSGVGEYF.

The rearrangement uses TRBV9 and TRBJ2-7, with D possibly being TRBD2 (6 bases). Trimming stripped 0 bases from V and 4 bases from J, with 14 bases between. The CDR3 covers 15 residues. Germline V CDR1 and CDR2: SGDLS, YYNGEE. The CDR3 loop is CASSVGIGGLYEQYF. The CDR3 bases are TGTGCCAGCAGCGTAGGTATCGGGGGACTTTACGAGCAGTACTTC.

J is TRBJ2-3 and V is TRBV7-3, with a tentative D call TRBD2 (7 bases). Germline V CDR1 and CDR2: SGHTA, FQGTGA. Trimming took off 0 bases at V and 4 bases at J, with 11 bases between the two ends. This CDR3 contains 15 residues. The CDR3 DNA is TGTGCCAGCAGCTTAACTAGGGGGGGCCCAGATACGCAGTATTTT. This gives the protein CASSLTRGGPDTQYF.

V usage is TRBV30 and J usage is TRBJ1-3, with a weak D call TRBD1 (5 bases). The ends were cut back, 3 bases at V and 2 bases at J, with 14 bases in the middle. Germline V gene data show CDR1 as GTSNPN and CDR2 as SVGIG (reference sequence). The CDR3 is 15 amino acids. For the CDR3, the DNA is TGTGCCTGGAGGGGGAAGGGGTCTGCTGGAAACACCATATATTTT. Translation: CAWRGKGSAGNTIYF.

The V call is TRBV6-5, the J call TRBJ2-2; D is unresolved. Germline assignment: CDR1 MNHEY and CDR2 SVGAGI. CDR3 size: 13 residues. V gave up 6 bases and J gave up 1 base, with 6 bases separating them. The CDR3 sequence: CASSYQNTGELFF. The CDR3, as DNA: TGTGCCAGCAGCTACCAGAACACCGGGGAGCTGTTTTTT.

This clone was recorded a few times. The CDR3 nucleotides are TGTGCCAGCAGCGTAGATCAGGACAGCGGAAAACTGTTTTTT. It codes for CASSVDQDSGKLFF. The V call is TRBV9, the J call TRBJ1-4; D may be TRBD1 (6 bases). Germline V lookup: CDR1 SGDLS, CDR2 YYNGEE. V lost 0 bases and J lost 10, with 13 bases in between. The CDR3 has 14 residues.

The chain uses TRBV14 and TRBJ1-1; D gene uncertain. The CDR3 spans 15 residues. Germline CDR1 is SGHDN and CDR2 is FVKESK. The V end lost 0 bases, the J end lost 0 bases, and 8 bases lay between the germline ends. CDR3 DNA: TGTGCCAGCAGCCAAGAAAGCGGTGTGAACACTGAAGCTTTCTTT. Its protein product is CASSQESGVNTEAFF.

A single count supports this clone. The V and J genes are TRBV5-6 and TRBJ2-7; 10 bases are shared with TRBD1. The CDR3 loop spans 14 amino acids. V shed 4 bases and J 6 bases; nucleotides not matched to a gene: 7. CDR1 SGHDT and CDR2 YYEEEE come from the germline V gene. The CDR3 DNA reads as TGTGCCAGCAGCGCAACCGGGACAGGGGCCGAGCAGTACTTC. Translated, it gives CASSATGTGAEQYF.

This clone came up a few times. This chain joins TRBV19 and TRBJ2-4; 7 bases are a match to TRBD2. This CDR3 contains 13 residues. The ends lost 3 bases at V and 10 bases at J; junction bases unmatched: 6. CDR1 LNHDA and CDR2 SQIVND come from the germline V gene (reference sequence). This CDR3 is CASSIGGTQIQYF. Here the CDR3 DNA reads TGTGCCAGTAGTATCGGGGGGACCCAGATTCAGTACTTC.

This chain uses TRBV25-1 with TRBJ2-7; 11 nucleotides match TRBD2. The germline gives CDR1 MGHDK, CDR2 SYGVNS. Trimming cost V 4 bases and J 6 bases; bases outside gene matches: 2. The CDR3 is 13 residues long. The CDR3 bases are TGTGCCAGCAGTGTAGCGGGAGGGCCCGAGCAGTACTTC. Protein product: CASSVAGGPEQYF.

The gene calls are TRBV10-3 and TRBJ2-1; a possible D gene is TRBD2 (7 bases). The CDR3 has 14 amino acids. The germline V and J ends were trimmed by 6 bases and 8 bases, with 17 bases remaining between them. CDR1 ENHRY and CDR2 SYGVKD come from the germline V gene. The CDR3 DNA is TGTGCCATCAGGGGAGGGGGAGAGGGCGATGAGCAGTTCTTC. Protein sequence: CAIRGGGEGDEQFF.

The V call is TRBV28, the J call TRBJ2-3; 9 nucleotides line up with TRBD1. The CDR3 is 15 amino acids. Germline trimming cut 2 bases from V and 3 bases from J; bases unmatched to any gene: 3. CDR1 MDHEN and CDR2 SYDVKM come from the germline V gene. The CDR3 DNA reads TGTGCCAGCAGTTTACCCGGGACAGGGACAGATACGCAGTATTTT. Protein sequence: CASSLPGTGTDTQYF.

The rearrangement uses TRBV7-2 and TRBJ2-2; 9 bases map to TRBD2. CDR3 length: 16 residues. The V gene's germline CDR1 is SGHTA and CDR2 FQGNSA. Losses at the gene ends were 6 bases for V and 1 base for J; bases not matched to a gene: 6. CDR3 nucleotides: TGTGCCAGCAGACGGGCGGGAGGGCGGAACACCGGGGAGCTGTTTTTT. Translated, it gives CASRRAGGRNTGELFF.

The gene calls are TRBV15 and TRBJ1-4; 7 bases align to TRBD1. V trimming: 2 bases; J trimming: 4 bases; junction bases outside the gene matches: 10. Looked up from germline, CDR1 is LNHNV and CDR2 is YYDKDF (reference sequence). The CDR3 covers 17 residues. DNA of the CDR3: TGTGCCACCAGCAGACCTATCGGGACAGCATTTAATGAAAAACTGTTTTTT. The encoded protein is CATSRPIGTAFNEKLFF. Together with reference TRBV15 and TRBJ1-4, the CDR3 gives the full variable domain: DAMVIQNPRYQVTQFGKPVTLSCSQTLNHNVMYWYQQKSSQAPKLLFHYYDKDFNNEADTPDNFQSRRPNTSFCFLDIRSPGLGDTAMYLCATSRPIGTAFNEKLFFGSGTQLSVL.